One sample yielded the 27 T cell receptor beta chains listed below, sequenced in a study of blood T cell repertoires in COVID-19. Clones were sequenced by immunoSEQ multiplex PCR, and TCRdb holds only the in-frame ones, with some missing. The profile shows roughly 120,000 clones, roughly 85% of them singletons. What was sequenced was peripheral blood. The receptors shown here come from a man in his forties with acute or convalescent COVID-19.

The CDR3 DNA sequence: TGTGCCAGCAGTCCAGGGCTAGGAGATACGCAGTATTTT. Translated, it gives CASSPGLGDTQYF. The gene calls are TRBV27 and TRBJ2-3; weak D call: TRBD1 (5 bases). Trimming took off 5 bases at V and 5 bases at J, with 11 bases between the two ends. Germline CDR1 and CDR2: MNHEY and SMNVEV (reference sequence). This CDR3 spans 13 amino acids.

The genes are TRBV7-2 and TRBJ2-5; a weak D match, TRBD1 (5 bases). The CDR3 length is 15 residues. In germline, CDR1 is SGHTA, CDR2 FQGNSA. The V end lost 7 bases, the J end lost 5 bases, and 20 bases lay between the germline ends. CDR3 DNA sequence: TGTGCCAGCACCCCAGCCGGCAGGGAAGGGGAGACCCAGTACTTC. Its translation is CASTPAGREGETQYF.

This chain connects TRBV2 to TRBJ2-5; 11 bases agree with TRBD2. The CDR3 covers 16 residues. CDR1 and CDR2 (germline): SNHLY, FYNNEI. The V and J ends lost 5 bases and 2 bases, in that order; junction bases with no gene match: 7. CDR3 region: CASSSGTSGLQETQYF. The DNA for the CDR3 is TGTGCCAGCAGTTCTGGGACTAGCGGTCTACAAGAGACCCAGTACTTC.

The chain carries TRBV6-2 or TRBV6-3 and TRBJ2-5, with D perhaps matching TRBD1 (6 bases). This CDR3 is 13 amino acids long. The germline V gene has CDR1 MNHEY and CDR2 SVGEGT. V dropped 2 bases and J dropped 4 bases, with 8 bases sitting between them. The CDR3 nucleotides read TGTGCCAGCAGTTACCAGGGGCCAGAGACCCAGTACTTC. Translation gives CASSYQGPETQYF.

This chain links TRBV3-1 (or the pseudogene TRBV3-2) with TRBJ2-1; no definite D call. Germline CDR1 is LGHDT and CDR2 is YNNKEL (reference sequence). The CDR3 loop spans 17 amino acids. V was pared by 1 base and J by 3 bases, with 16 bases between. The CDR3 protein is CASSQGDGLDFYNEQFF. DNA for the CDR3: TGTGCCAGCAGCCAAGGTGACGGCTTAGACTTCTACAATGAGCAGTTCTTC.

The chain is built from TRBV30 and TRBJ2-3, with D perhaps TRBD2 (6 bases). Looked up from germline, CDR1 is GTSNPN and CDR2 is SVGIG (reference sequence). V gave up 0 bases and J gave up 6 bases, with 16 bases separating them. The CDR3 totals 15 residues. The CDR3: CAWSVGTHAGDTQYF. The CDR3 DNA reads as TGTGCCTGGAGTGTGGGGACCCACGCGGGGGATACGCAGTATTTT.

V is TRBV19 and J is TRBJ1-5; D ambiguous. Germline V gene lookup returns CDR1 LNHDA and CDR2 SQIVND (reference sequence). This CDR3 contains 15 residues. V lost 1 base and J 2 bases, leaving 9 bases between the germline ends. CDR3 protein: CASSIVRTGNQPQHF. In DNA, the CDR3 is TGTGCCAGTAGTATAGTCCGAACGGGCAATCAGCCCCAGCATTTT. Together with reference TRBV19 and TRBJ1-5, the CDR3 gives the full variable domain: DGGITQSPKYLFRKEGQNVTLSCEQNLNHDAMYWYRQDPGQGLRLIYYSQIVNDFQKGDIAEGYSVSREKKESFPLTVTSAQKNPTAFYLCASSIVRTGNQPQHFGDGTRLSIL.

The V gene is TRBV6-1, the J gene TRBJ2-6; D might be TRBD2 (6 bases). The CDR3 extends over 15 amino acids. Germline CDR1 MNHNS, CDR2 SASEGT. V was shortened by 3 bases and J by 2 bases, with 8 bases between the two germline ends. The CDR3 bases are TGTGCCAGCAGTGAGTGGGGGGCTGGGGCCAACGTCCTGACTTTC. Translating gives CASSEWGAGANVLTF.

The chain couples TRBV3-1 (or the pseudogene TRBV3-2) to TRBJ1-2; D is unresolved. CDR3 length: 13 amino acids. V was clipped by 4 bases and J by 8 bases, with 14 bases between them. Germline V gene data show CDR1 as LGHDT and CDR2 as YNNKEL (reference sequence). The CDR3 region is CASSLDTSRGYTF. CDR3 sequence (DNA): TGTGCCAGCAGCCTCGACACCTCTCGCGGCTACACCTTC.

The chain is built from TRBV4-1 and TRBJ1-6; TRBD1 aligns across 7 bases. Per the germline V gene, CDR1 is MGHRA and CDR2 is YSYEKL. This CDR3 has 15 amino acids. J gave up 7 bases and V 4 bases, and 7 bases lay outside the gene matches. In nucleotides, the CDR3 is TGCGCCAGCAGCCGCGGGACAGCGGAAAATTCACCCCTCCACTTT. Translating it yields CASSRGTAENSPLHF.

The genes are TRBV5-5 and TRBJ2-5; 13 bases are a match to TRBD2. The CDR3 has 16 amino acids. V trimming: 6 bases; J trimming: 7 bases; junction bases outside the gene matches: 12. Germline V gives CDR1 SGHKS, CDR2 YYEKEE (reference sequence). The CDR3: CASTLATSGGAGTQYF. The CDR3 DNA follows: TGTGCCAGCACCCTCGCCACTAGCGGGGGGGCGGGGACCCAGTACTTC.

Written as DNA, the CDR3 is TGCGCCAACCCCCGGACAGGGGTGAAGGACGAGCAGTACTTC. Protein product: CANPRTGVKDEQYF. The chain carries TRBV4-1 and TRBJ2-7, with 9 bases identical to TRBD1. Germline V CDR1 and CDR2: MGHRA, YSYEKL. The CDR3 contains 14 residues. Trimming at V came to 10 bases and at J to 5 bases, leaving 12 bases not matched to a gene.

The chain recombines TRBV18 with TRBJ1-5; D call uncertain. The CDR3 is 13 residues long. Germline V gene sequence: CDR1 KGHSH, CDR2 LQKENI. V was pared by 6 bases and J by 0 bases, with 6 bases between. The DNA of the CDR3 is TGTGCCAGCTCCCCCAGTAGCAATCAGCCCCAGCATTTT. It is translated as CASSPSSNQPQHF.

V and J are TRBV27 and TRBJ1-5; D is ambiguous. This CDR3 spans 13 amino acids. Germline lookup yields CDR1 MNHEY and CDR2 SMNVEV (reference sequence). V lost 11 bases and J 2 bases, leaving 13 bases between the germline ends. The CDR3 loop reads CASGGWGNQPQHF. The CDR3 nucleotides are TGTGCCTCCGGCGGGTGGGGCAATCAGCCCCAGCATTTT.

The chain couples TRBV7-2 to TRBJ1-2, with 7 bases aligning to TRBD1. The CDR3 sequence is 13 residues long. V lost 3 bases to trimming and J lost 6 bases; unmatched junction nucleotides: 4. The germline V gene has CDR1 SGHTA and CDR2 FQGNSA. CDR3: CASSLTGKDGYTF. As DNA, the CDR3 is TGTGCCAGCAGCTTGACAGGGAAAGATGGCTACACCTTC.

This clone occurred once. The chain carries TRBV7-9 and TRBJ2-2, with 7 bases identical to TRBD2. CDR1 is SEHNR, CDR2 FQNEAQ, per germline (reference sequence). Trimming removed 5 bases from V and 0 bases from J; junction bases left unmatched: 6. The CDR3 sequence is 16 residues long. The CDR3 reads CASSLRLAANTGELFF. For the CDR3, the DNA is TGTGCCAGCAGCCTTAGGCTAGCGGCGAACACCGGGGAGCTGTTTTTT. The complete variable domain, with remaining parts taken from reference TRBV7-9 and TRBJ2-2, reads DTGVSQNPRHKITKRGQNVTFRCDPISEHNRLYWYRQTLGQGPEFLTYFQNEAQLEKSRLLSDRFSAERPKGSFSTLEIQRTEQGDSAMYLCASSLRLAANTGELFFGEGSRLTVL.

The gene calls are TRBV11-3 and TRBJ2-5; D is unclear. Trimming left V 0 bases short and J 1 base short, with 21 bases between. Germline V gene sequence: CDR1 SGHNT, CDR2 YENEEA. The CDR3 sequence is 19 residues long. This CDR3 is CASSLDGPLPTSPQETQYF. Written as DNA, the CDR3 is TGTGCCAGCAGCTTAGATGGCCCACTACCCACATCTCCCCAAGAGACCCAGTACTTC.

The chain uses TRBV20-1 and TRBJ2-3; D might be TRBD2 (5 bases). Trimming shortened V by 3 bases and J by 5 bases, and 15 bases separated the two germline ends. There are 14 residues in the CDR3. The V gene's germline CDR1 is DFQATT and CDR2 SNEGSKA (reference sequence). The CDR3 coding sequence is TGCAGTGCTAGTATTGGAGGAGAGGAAGATACGCAGTATTTT. As protein: CSASIGGEEDTQYF.

The chain recombines TRBV18 with TRBJ1-2; possible D gene TRBD1, 6 bases. Looked up from germline, CDR1 is KGHSH and CDR2 is LQKENI. The CDR3 sequence is 14 residues long. V dropped 2 bases and J dropped 4 bases, with 11 bases sitting between them. CDR3 residues: CASSPGTGTYGYTF. The CDR3 DNA reads TGTGCCAGCTCACCAGGTACAGGGACCTATGGCTACACCTTC.

The V and J genes are TRBV6-1 and TRBJ2-7; 9 bases match TRBD2. The length of the CDR3 is 15 residues. Trimming removed 0 bases from V and 7 bases from J; junction bases left unmatched: 7. CDR1 and CDR2 from the germline V gene are MNHNS and SASEGT. The CDR3 loop reads CASSEAAGGPSEQYF. The CDR3 DNA sequence: TGTGCCAGCAGTGAAGCGGCGGGGGGGCCTTCGGAGCAGTACTTC.

This sequence joins TRBV6-6 and TRBJ1-5; perhaps TRBD1 as D (5 bases). Germline values: CDR1 MNHNY, CDR2 SVGAGI (reference sequence). This CDR3 is 14 amino acids long. The CDR3 loop is CAGGRGEDNQPQHF. The DNA for the CDR3 is TGTGCTGGGGGGAGAGGGGAGGACAATCAGCCCCAGCATTTT.

The V gene is TRBV9, the J gene TRBJ2-2; no firm D call. The CDR3 spans 17 residues. Per the germline V gene, CDR1 is SGDLS and CDR2 is YYNGEE. V lost 6 bases to trimming and J lost 3 bases, with 21 bases between them. The CDR3 DNA sequence: TGTGCCAGCACCACACGCGACCGGGTCCCCTACACCGGGGAGCTGTTTTTT. Its protein is CASTTRDRVPYTGELFF.

The chain joins TRBV11-2 to TRBJ2-2; TRBD2 matches 10 bases. This CDR3 region has 15 residues. The germline gives CDR1 SGHAT, CDR2 FQNNGV. With V trimmed by 5 bases and J by 4 bases, 4 bases remained unmatched. The DNA for the CDR3 is TGTGCCAGCAGCACCAGGACTAGCGGCACCGGGGAGCTGTTTTTT. This encodes CASSTRTSGTGELFF.

CDR3 bases: TGCAGTGCTGGGGACTCGGTTGAGCAGTTCTTC. Translated: CSAGDSVEQFF. The gene calls are TRBV20-1 and TRBJ2-1, with TRBD2 as a possible D gene (6 bases). Germline CDR1 DFQATT, CDR2 SNEGSKA (reference sequence). Trimming removed 5 bases from V and 9 bases from J, with 11 bases in between. CDR3 length equals 11 residues.

V usage is TRBV7-3 and J usage is TRBJ2-3; D ambiguous. Germline V lookup: CDR1 SGHTA, CDR2 FQGTGA. There are 13 residues in the CDR3. V was shortened by 2 bases and J by 5 bases, with 8 bases between the two germline ends. The CDR3 protein is CASSLAFEDTQYF. Here the CDR3 DNA reads TGTGCCAGCAGCTTAGCGTTCGAAGATACGCAGTATTTT.

This clone was seen a handful of times. V is TRBV18 and J is TRBJ1-1; D might be TRBD1 (5 bases). This CDR3 has 15 residues. With 3 bases removed from V and 5 bases from J, the gap between germline ends came to 16 bases. Germline V lookup: CDR1 KGHSH, CDR2 LQKENI. As DNA, the CDR3 is TGTGCCAGCTCACCCCGTGCGGGGCGGGGGACTGAAGCTTTCTTT. It specifies CASSPRAGRGTEAFF.

The CDR3 is CASSTTPVAEAFF. CDR3 DNA: TGTGCCAGCTCAACTACCCCGGTGGCTGAAGCTTTCTTT. The J gene is TRBJ1-1, the V gene TRBV18; D remains ambiguous. CDR1 and CDR2 from the germline V gene are KGHSH and LQKENI. The germline V and J ends were trimmed by 5 bases and 6 bases, with 13 bases remaining between them. This CDR3 region has 13 residues. Complete variable domain (other parts from reference TRBV18 and TRBJ1-1): NAGVMQNPRHLVRRRGQEARLRCSPMKGHSHVYWYRQLPEEGLKFMVYLQKENIIDESGMPKERFSAEFPKEGPSILRIQQVVRGDSAAYFCASSTTPVAEAFFGQGTRLTVV.